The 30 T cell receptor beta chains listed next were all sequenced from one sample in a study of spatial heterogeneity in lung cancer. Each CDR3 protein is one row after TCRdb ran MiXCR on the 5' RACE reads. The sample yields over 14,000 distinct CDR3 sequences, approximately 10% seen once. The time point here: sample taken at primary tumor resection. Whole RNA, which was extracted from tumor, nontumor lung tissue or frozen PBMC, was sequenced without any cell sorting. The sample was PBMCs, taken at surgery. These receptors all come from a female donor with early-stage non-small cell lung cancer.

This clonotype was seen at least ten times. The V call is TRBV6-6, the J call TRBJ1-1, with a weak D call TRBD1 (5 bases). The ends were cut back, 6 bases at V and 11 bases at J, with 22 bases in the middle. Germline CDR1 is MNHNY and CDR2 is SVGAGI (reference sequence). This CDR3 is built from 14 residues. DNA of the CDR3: TGTGCCAGCAGGCTACGGGGCGGTAGTCAAGTTGCTTTCTTT. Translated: CASRLRGGSQVAFF.

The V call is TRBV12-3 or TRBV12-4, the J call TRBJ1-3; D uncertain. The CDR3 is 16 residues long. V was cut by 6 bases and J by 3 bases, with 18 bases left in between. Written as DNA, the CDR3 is TGTGCCAGCAGCTCCCCCGAGGGAAGGTTTGGAAACACCATATATTTT. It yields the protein CASSSPEGRFGNTIYF.

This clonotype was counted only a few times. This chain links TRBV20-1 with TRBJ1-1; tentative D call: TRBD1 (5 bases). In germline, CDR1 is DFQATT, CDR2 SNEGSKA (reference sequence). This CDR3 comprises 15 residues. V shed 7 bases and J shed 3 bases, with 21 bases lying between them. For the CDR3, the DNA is TGCAGTGTGGGTGGTAAGGGGCCTAGAGACACTGAAGCTTTCTTT. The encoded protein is CSVGGKGPRDTEAFF.

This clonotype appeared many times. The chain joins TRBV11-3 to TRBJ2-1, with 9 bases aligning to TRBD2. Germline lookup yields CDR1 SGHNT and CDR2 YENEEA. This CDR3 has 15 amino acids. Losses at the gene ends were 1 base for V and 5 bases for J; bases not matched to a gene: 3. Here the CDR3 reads CASSLGGGANNEQFF. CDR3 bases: TGTGCCAGCAGCTTAGGCGGGGGGGCAAACAATGAGCAGTTCTTC.

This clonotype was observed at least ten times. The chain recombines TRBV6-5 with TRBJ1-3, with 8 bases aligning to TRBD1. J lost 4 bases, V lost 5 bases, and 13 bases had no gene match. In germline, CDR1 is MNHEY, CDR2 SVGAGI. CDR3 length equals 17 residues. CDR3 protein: CASSAWSRGQSGNTIYF. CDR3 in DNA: TGTGCCAGCAGTGCGTGGTCCAGGGGGCAGTCGGGAAACACCATATATTTT.

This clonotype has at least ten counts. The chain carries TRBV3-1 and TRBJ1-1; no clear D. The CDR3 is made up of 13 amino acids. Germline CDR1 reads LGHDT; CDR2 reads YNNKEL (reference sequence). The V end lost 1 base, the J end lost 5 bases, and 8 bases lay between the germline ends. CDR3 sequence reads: CASSQGIQTEAFF. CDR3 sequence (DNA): TGTGCCAGCAGCCAAGGGATTCAAACTGAAGCTTTCTTT.

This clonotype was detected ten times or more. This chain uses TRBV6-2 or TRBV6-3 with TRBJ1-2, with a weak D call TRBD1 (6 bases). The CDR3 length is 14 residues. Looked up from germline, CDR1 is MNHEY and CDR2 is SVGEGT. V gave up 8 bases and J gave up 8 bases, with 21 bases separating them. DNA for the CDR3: TGTGCCAGCCTTACCGGGGGGGCCCGGAGAGGCTACACCTTC. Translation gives CASLTGGARRGYTF.

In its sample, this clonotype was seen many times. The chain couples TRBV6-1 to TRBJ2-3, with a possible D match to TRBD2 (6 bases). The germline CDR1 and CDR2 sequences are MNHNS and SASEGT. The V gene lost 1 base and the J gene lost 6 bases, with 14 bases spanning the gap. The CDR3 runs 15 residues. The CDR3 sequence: CASSEGGDSLDTQYF. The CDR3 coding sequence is TGTGCCAGCAGTGAAGGGGGGGACTCTTTGGATACGCAGTATTTT.

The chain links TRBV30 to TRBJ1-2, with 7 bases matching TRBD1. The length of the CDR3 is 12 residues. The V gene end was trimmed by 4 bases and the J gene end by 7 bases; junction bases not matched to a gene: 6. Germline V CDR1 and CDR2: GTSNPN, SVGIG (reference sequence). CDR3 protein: CAWNRDSGGYTF. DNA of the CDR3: TGTGCCTGGAACCGGGACAGTGGTGGCTACACCTTC.

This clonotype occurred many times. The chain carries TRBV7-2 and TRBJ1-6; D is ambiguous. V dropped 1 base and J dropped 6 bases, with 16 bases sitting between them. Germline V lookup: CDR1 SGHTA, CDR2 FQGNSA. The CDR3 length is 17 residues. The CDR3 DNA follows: TGTGCCAGCAGCTTAGTCCCTTTTCATTCTTCTAATTCACCCCTCCACTTT. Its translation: CASSLVPFHSSNSPLHF.

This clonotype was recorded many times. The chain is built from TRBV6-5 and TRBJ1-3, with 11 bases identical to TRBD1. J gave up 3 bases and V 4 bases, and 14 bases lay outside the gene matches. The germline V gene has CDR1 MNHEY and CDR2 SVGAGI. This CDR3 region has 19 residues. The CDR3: CASSSRTGGKGGGGNTIYF. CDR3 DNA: TGTGCCAGCAGTTCCCGGACAGGGGGCAAGGGTGGAGGTGGAAACACCATATATTTT.

CDR3 nucleotide sequence: TGTGCCAGCAGCAAGTACAGCGCAACTAATGAAAAACTGTTTTTT. It translates to CASSKYSATNEKLFF. The chain has TRBV9 and TRBJ1-4; D is uncertain. In germline, CDR1 is SGDLS, CDR2 YYNGEE. This CDR3 contains 15 residues. V was pared by 4 bases and J by 0 bases, with 10 bases between.

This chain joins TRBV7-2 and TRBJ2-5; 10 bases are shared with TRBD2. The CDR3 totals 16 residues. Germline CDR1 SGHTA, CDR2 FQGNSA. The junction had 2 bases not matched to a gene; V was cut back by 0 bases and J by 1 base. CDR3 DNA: TGTGCCAGCAGCTTAGCGAAGCGGGGGGGCCAAGAGACCCAGTACTTC. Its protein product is CASSLAKRGGQETQYF.

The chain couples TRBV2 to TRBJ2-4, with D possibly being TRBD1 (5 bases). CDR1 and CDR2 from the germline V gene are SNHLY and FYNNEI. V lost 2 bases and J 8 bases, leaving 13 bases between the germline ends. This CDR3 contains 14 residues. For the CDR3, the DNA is TGTGCCAGCAGTGAACAGGGCCCAAGGGACATTCAGTACTTC. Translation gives CASSEQGPRDIQYF.

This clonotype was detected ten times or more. The CDR3 sequence: CASSPGGARGGRTEAFF. CDR3 nucleotides: TGTGCCAGCAGTCCCGGGGGGGCAAGAGGGGGCCGGACTGAAGCTTTCTTT. This sequence joins TRBV12-3 or TRBV12-4 and TRBJ1-1; 7 nucleotides match TRBD1. V dropped 5 bases and J dropped 5; count of bases not matched to a gene: 17. This CDR3 has 17 residues.

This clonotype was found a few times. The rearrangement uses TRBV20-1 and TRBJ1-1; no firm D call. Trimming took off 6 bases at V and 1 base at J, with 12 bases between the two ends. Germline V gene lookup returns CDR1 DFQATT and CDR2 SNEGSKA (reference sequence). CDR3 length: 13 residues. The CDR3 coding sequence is TGCAGTGCGCGGGTCTCAACGAACACTGAAGCTTTCTTT. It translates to CSARVSTNTEAFF.

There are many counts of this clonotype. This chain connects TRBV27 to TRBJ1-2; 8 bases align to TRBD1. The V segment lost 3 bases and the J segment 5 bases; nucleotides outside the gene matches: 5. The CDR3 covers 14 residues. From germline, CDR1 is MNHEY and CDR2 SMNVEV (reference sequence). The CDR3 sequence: CASSFAYRGYGYTF. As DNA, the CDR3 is TGTGCCAGCAGTTTCGCCTACAGGGGGTATGGCTACACCTTC.

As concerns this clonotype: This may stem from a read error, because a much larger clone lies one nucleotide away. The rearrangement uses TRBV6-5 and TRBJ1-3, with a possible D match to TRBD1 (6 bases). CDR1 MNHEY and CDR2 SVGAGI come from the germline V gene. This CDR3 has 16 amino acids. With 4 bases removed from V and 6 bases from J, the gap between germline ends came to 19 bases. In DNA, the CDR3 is TGTGCCAGCAGTTTCCGGGGGGGCGACGGGAAAAACACCATATATTTT. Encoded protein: CASSFRGGDGKNTIYF.

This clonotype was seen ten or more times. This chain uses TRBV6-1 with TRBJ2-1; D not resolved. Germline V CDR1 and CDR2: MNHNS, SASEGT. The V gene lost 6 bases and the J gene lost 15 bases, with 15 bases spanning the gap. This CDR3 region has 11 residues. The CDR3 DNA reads TGTGCCAGCAGGACCCGCAGTAGTCCGTTCTTC. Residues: CASRTRSSPFF.

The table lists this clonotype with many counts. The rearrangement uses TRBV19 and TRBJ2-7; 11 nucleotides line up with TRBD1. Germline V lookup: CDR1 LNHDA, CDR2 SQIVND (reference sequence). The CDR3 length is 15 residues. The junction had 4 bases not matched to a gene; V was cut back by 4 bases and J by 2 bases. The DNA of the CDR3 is TGTGCCAGTAGTAATCCGGGACAGGGGGCCTACGAGCAGTACTTC. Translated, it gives CASSNPGQGAYEQYF.

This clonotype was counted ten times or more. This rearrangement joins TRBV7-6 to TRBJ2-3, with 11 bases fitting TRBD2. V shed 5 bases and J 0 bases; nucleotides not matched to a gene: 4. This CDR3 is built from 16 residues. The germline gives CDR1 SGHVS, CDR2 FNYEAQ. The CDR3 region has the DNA TGTGCCAGCAGCCTGCTAGCGGGGGGTAGCACAGATACGCAGTATTTT. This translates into CASSLLAGGSTDTQYF.

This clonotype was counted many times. CDR3 region: CASSLRSGVAEAFF. The CDR3 DNA reads TGTGCCAGCAGCTTAAGGTCCGGGGTCGCTGAAGCTTTCTTT. The chain employs TRBV7-6 and TRBJ1-1; no firm D call. The V gene's germline CDR1 is SGHVS and CDR2 FNYEAQ. The CDR3 runs 14 residues. V was trimmed by 2 bases and J by 6 bases, leaving 13 bases between them.

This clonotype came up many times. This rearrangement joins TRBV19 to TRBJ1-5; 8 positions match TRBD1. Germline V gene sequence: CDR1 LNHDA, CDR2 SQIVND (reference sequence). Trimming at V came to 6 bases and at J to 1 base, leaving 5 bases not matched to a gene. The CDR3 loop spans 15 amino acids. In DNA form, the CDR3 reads TGTGCCAGTAGGGCCAACAGGGGGAGCAATCAGCCCCAGCATTTT. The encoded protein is CASRANRGSNQPQHF.

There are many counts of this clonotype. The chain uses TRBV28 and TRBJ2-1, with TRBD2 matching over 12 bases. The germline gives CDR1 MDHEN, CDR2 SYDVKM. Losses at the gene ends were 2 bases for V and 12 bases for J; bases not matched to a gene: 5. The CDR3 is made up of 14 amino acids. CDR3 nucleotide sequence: TGTGCCAGCAGTTTACCTAGCGGGGGGGTAGGGCAGTTCTTC. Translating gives CASSLPSGGVGQFF.

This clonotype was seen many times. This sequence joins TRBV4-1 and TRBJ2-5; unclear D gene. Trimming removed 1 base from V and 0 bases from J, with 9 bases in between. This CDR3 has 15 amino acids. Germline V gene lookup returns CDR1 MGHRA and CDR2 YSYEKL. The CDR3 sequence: CASSQAGVNQETQYF. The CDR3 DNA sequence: TGCGCCAGCAGCCAAGCAGGAGTAAACCAAGAGACCCAGTACTTC.

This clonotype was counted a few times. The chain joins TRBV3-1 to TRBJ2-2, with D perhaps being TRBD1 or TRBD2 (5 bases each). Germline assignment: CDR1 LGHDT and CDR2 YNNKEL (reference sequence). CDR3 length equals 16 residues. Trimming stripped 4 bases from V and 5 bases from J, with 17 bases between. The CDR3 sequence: CASSPPPGSGTGELFF. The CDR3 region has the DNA TGTGCCAGCAGCCCCCCTCCAGGGTCGGGGACCGGGGAGCTGTTTTTT.

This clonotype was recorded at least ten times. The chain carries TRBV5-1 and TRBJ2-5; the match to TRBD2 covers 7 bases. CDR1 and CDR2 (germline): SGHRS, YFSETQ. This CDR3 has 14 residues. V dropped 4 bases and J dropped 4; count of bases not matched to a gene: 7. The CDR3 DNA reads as TGCGCCAGCAGCGCGGGGGAGATCGGAGAGACCCAGTACTTC. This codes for CASSAGEIGETQYF.

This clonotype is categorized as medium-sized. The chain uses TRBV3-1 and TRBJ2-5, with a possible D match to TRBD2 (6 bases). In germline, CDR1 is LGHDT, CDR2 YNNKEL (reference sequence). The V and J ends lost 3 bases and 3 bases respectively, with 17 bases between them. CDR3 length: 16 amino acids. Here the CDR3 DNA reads TGTGCCAGCAGCCACCCGGACGGAGGGCAGGAAGAGACCCAGTACTTC. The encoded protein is CASSHPDGGQEETQYF.

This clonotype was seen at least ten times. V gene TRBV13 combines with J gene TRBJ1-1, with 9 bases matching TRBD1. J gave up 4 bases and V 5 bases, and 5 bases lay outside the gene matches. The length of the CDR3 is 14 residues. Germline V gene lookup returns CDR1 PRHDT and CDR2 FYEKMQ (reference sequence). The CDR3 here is CASSRTGVATEAFF. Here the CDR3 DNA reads TGTGCCAGCAGCCGGACAGGGGTCGCCACTGAAGCTTTCTTT.

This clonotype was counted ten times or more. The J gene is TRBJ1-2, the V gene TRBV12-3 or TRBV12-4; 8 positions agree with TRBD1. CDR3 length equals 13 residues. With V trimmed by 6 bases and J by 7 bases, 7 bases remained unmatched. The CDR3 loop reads CASRPRGRGGYTF. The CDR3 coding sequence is TGTGCCAGCAGACCCAGGGGGCGCGGTGGCTACACCTTC.